This T cell receptor beta chain was captured by sequencing in a study of T cell responses to AZD1222 COVID-19 vaccine. Study-wide results and caveats: Seropositivity was recorded at baseline in only 6 or 7 AZD1222 recipients. Once two AZD1222 doses were given, Spike-specific TCR breadth and depth went up. In all cases, repertoires were sampled only after the peak T cell response.

V shed 6 bases and J shed 2 bases, with 10 bases lying between them. Germline V gene sequence: CDR1 KGHSH, CDR2 LQKENI. This CDR3 contains 13 residues. Clones were read by immunoSEQ multiplex PCR, and TCRdb kept only the in-frame ones, dropping some. The table has around 100,000 clones, about 86% seen once; the top ten hold approximately 15%. Comment on this clone: Its cognate antigen is unknown.

The origin of this receptor is an adult in good health. The source was peripheral blood, collected on day 0 of AZD1222 vaccination. The chain uses TRBV18 and TRBJ1-2; D not certain. The CDR3 loop reads CASSDQQNYGYTF. The CDR3 bases are TGTGCCAGCTCTGACCAGCAGAACTATGGCTACACCTTC.